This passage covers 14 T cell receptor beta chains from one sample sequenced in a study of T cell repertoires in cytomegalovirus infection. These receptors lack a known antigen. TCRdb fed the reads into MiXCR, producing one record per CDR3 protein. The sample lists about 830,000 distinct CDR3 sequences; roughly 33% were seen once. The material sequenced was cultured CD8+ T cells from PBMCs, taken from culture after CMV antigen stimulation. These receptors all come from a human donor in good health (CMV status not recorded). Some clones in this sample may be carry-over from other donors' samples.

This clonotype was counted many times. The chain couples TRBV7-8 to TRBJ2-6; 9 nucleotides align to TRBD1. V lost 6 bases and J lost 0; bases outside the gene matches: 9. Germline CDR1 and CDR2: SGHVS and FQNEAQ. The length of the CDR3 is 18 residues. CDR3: CASSLLGQGFSGANVLTF. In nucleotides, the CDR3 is TGTGCCAGCAGTCTACTGGGACAGGGATTCTCTGGGGCCAACGTCCTGACTTTC. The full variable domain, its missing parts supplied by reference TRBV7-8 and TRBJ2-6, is GAGVSQSPRYKVAKRGQDVALRCDPISGHVSLFWYQQALGQGPEFLTYFQNEAQLDKSGLPSDRFFAERPEGSVSTLKIQRTQQEDSAVYLCASSLLGQGFSGANVLTFGAGSRLTVL.

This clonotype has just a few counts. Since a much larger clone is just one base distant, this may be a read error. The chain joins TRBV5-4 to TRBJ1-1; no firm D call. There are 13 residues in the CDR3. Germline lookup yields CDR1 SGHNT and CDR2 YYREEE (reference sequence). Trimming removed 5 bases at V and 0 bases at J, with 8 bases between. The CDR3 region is CASRSGLNTEAFF. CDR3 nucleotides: TGTGCCAGCAGGTCCGGGCTGAACACTGAAGCTTTCTTT.

CDR3 DNA sequence: TGTGCCAGCAGCCAAGTTAGGGAGCGGGGGGCCCCACTTGGGGCCAACGTCCTGACTTTC. Protein: CASSQVRERGAPLGANVLTF. The chain employs TRBV3-1 and TRBJ2-6; 9 bases fit TRBD2. This CDR3 comprises 20 residues. V trimming: 1 base; J trimming: 3 bases; junction bases outside the gene matches: 13. Germline V CDR1 and CDR2: LGHDT, YNNKEL (reference sequence).

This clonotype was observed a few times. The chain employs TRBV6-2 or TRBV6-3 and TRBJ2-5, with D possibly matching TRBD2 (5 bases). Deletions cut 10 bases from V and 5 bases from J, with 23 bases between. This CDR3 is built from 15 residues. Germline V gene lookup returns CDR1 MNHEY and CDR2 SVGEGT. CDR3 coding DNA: TGTGCCACCGCCGACTACCTGGACCGGAGCGAGACCCAGTACTTC. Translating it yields CATADYLDRSETQYF.

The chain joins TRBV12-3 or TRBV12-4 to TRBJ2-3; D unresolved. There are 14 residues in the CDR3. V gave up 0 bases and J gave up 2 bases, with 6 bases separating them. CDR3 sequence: CASSLAQLTDTQYF. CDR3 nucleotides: TGTGCCAGCAGTTTAGCACAGCTCACAGATACGCAGTATTTT.

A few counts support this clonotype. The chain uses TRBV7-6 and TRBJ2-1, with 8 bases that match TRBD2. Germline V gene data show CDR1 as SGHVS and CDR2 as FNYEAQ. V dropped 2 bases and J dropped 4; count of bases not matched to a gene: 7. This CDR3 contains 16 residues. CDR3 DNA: TGTGCCAGCAGCTTACTCTGGCGGGGGGATTACAATGAGCAGTTCTTC. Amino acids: CASSLLWRGDYNEQFF.

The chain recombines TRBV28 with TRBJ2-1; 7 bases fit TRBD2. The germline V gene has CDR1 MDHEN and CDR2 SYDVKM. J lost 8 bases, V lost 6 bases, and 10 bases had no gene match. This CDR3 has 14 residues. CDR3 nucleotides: TGTGCCAGCAGCTTCCTGGCGGGGGTCTATGAGCAGTTCTTC. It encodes CASSFLAGVYEQFF.

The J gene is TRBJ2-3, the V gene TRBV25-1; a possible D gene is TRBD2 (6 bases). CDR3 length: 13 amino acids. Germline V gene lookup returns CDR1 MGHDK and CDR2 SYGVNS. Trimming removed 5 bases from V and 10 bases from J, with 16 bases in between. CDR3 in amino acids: CASSSTSRRAQYF. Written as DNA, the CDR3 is TGTGCCAGCAGTTCGACGTCCCGGAGGGCGCAGTATTTT. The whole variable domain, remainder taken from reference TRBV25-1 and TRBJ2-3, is EADIYQTPRYLVIGTGKKITLECSQTMGHDKMYWYQQDPGMELHLIHYSYGVNSTEKGDLSSESTVSRIRTEHFPLTLESARPSHTSQYLCASSSTSRRAQYFGPGTRLTVL.

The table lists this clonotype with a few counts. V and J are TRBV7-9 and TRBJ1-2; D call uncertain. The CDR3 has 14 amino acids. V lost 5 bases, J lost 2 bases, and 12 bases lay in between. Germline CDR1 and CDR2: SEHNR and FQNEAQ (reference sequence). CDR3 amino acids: CASSPLTQNYGYTF. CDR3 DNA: TGTGCCAGCAGCCCTCTAACACAGAACTATGGCTACACCTTC.

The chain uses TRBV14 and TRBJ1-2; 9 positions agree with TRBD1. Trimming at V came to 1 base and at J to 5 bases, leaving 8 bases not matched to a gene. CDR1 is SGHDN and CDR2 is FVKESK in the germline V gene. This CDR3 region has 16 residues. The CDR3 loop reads CASSQVTGGGPYGYTF. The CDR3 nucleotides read TGTGCCAGCAGCCAAGTGACAGGGGGAGGCCCATATGGCTACACCTTC. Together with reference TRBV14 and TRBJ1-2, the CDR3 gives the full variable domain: EAGVTQFPSHSVIEKGQTVTLRCDPISGHDNLYWYRRVMGKEIKFLLHFVKESKQDESGMPNNRFLAERTGGTYSTLKVQPAELEDSGVYFCASSQVTGGGPYGYTFGSGTRLTVV.

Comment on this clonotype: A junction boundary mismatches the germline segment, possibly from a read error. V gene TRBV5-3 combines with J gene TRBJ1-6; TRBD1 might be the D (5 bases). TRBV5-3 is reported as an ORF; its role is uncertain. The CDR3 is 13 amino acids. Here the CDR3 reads CASSWDRGIHLHF. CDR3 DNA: TGTGCCAGCAGCTGGGACCGGGGGATACACCTCCACTTT.

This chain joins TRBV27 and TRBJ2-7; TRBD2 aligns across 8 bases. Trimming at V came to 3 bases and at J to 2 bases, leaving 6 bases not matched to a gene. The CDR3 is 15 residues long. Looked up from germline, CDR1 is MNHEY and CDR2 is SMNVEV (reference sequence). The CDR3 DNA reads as TGTGCCAGCAGTTTGGGAGCGGGGGTGACCTACGAGCAGTACTTC. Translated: CASSLGAGVTYEQYF.

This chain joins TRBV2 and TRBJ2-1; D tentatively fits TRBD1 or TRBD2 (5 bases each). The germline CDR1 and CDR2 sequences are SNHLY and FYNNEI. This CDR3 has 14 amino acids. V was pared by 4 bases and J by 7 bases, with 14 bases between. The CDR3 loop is CASSGTLEGNEQFF. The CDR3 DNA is TGTGCCAGCAGTGGAACCTTAGAGGGGAATGAGCAGTTCTTC.

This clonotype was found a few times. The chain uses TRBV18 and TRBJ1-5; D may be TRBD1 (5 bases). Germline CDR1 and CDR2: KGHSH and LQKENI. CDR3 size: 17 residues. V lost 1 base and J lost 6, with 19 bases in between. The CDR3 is CASSPLGRAARGQPQHF. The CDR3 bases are TGTGCCAGCTCACCACTAGGCAGGGCTGCCCGGGGTCAGCCCCAGCATTTT.